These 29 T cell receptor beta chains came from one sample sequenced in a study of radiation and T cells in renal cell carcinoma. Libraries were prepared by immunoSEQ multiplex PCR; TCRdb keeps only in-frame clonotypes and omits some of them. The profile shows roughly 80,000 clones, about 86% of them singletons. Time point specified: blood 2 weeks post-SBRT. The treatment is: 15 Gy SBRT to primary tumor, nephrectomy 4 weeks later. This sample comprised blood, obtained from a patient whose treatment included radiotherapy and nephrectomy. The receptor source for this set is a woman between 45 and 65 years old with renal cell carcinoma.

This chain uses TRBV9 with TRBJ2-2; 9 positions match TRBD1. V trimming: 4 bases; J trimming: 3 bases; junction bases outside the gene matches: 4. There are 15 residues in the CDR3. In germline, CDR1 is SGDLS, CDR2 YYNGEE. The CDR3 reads CASSPRTGDTGELFF. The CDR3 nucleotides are TGTGCCAGCAGCCCGAGGACAGGGGACACCGGGGAGCTGTTTTTT.

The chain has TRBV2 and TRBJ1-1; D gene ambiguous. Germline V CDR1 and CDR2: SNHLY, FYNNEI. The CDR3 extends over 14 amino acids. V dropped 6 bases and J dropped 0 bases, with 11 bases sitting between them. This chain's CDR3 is CASRLSLMNTEAFF. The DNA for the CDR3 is TGTGCCAGCAGGCTCAGCCTCATGAACACTGAAGCTTTCTTT.

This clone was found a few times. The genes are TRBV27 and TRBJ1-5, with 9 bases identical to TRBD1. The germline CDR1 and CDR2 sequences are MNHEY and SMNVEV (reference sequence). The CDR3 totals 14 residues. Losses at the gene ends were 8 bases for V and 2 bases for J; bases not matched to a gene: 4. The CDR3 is CASRQGGGNQPQHF. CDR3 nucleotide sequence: TGTGCCAGCCGACAGGGGGGCGGCAATCAGCCCCAGCATTTT.

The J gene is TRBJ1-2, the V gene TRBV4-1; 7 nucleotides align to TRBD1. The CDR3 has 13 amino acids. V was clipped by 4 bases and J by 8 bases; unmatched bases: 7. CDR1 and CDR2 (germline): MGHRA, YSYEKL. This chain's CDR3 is CASSPTTGSGYTF. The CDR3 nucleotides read TGCGCCAGCAGCCCAACGACAGGGAGCGGCTACACCTTC.

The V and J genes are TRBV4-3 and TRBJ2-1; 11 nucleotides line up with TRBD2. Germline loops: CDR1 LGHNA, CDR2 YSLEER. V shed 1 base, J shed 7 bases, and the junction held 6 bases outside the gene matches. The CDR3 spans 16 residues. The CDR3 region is CASSQGIAGGPNEQFF. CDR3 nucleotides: TGCGCCAGCAGCCAAGGCATAGCGGGGGGGCCGAATGAGCAGTTCTTC.

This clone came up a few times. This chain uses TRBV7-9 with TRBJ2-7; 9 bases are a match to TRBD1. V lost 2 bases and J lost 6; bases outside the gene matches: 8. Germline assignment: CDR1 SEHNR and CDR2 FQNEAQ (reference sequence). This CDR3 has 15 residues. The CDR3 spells CASSLMGQGSSEQYF. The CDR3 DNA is TGTGCCAGCAGCTTAATGGGACAGGGCTCATCCGAGCAGTACTTC. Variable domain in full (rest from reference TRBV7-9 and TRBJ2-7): DTGVSQNPRHKITKRGQNVTFRCDPISEHNRLYWYRQTLGQGPEFLTYFQNEAQLEKSRLLSDRFSAERPKGSFSTLEIQRTEQGDSAMYLCASSLMGQGSSEQYFGPGTRLTVT.

CDR3 bases: TGTGCCAGCAGTTACTCAGGAGACACACTAGAGCATGGCTACACCTTC. Encoded protein: CASSYSGDTLEHGYTF. The chain joins TRBV6-6 to TRBJ1-2; D gene uncertain. The V gene's germline CDR1 is MNHNY and CDR2 SVGAGI (reference sequence). The length of the CDR3 is 16 residues. V lost 0 bases to trimming and J lost 6 bases, with 17 bases between them.

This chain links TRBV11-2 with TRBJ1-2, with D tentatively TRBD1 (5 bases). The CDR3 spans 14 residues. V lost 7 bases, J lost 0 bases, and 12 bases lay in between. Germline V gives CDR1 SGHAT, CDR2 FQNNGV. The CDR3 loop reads CASTRGTTNYGYTF. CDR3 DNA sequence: TGTGCCAGCACTAGGGGTACGACTAACTATGGCTACACCTTC.

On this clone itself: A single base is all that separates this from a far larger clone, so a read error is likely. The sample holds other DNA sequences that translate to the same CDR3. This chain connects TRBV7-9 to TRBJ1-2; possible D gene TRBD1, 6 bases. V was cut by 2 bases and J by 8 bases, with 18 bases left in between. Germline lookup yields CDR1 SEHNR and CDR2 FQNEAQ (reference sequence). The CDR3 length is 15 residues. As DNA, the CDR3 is TGTGCCAGCAGCTTATCCGGGGGGCAGAGCTACGGCTACACCTTC. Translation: CASSLSGGQSYGYTF.

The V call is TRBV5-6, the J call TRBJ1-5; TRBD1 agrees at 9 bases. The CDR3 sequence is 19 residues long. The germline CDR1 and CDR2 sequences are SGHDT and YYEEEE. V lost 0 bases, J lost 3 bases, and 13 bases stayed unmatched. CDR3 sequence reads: CASSLGGPGTGRANQPQHF. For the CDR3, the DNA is TGTGCCAGCAGCTTGGGGGGCCCCGGGACAGGGCGGGCCAATCAGCCCCAGCATTTT. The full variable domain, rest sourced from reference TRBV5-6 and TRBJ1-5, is DAGVTQSPTHLIKTRGQQVTLRCSPKSGHDTVSWYQQALGQGPQFIFQYYEEEERQRGNFPDRFSGHQFPNYSSELNVNALLLGDSALYLCASSLGGPGTGRANQPQHFGDGTRLSIL.

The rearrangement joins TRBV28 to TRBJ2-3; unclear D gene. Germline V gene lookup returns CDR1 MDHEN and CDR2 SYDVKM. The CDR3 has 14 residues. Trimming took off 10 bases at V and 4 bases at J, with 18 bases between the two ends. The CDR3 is CATLRLDLADTQYF. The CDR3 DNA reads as TGTGCCACTCTCAGACTGGACCTGGCAGATACGCAGTATTTT.

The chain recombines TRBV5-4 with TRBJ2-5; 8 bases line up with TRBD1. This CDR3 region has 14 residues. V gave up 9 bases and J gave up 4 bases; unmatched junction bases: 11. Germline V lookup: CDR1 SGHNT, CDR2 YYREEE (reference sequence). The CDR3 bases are TGTGCCACCTATGACAGGGGCCCGGGAGAGACCCAGTACTTC. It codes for CATYDRGPGETQYF.

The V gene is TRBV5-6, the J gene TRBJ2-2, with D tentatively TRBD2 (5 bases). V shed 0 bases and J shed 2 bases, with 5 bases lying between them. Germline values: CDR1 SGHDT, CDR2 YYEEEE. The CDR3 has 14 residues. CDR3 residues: CASSLGLNTGELFF. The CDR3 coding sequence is TGTGCCAGCAGCTTGGGACTAAACACCGGGGAGCTGTTTTTT.

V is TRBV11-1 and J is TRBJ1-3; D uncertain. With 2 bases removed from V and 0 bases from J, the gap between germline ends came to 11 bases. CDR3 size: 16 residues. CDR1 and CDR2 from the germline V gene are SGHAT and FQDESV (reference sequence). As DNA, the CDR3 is TGTGCCAGCAGCTTAAGACGTCCCATCTCTGGAAACACCATATATTTT. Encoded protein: CASSLRRPISGNTIYF.

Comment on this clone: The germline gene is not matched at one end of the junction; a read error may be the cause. The CDR3 DNA is TGTGCCAGCGGAACCACAGGGGGGAACCCTGAAGCTTTCTTT. Translating it yields CASGTTGGNPEAFF. The genes are TRBV5-4 and TRBJ1-1, with TRBD1 matching over 8 bases. Looked up from germline, CDR1 is SGHNT and CDR2 is YYREEE (reference sequence). The CDR3 is 14 residues long.

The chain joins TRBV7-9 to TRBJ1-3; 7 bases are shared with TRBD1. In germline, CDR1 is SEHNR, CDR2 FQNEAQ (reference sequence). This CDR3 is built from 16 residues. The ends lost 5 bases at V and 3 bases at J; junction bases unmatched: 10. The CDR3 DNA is TGTGCCAGCAGCGTAAGGACAGGAGGGTTTGGAAACACCATATATTTT. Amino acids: CASSVRTGGFGNTIYF. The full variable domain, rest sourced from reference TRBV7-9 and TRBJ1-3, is DTGVSQNPRHKITKRGQNVTFRCDPISEHNRLYWYRQTLGQGPEFLTYFQNEAQLEKSRLLSDRFSAERPKGSFSTLEIQRTEQGDSAMYLCASSVRTGGFGNTIYFGEGSWLTVV.

The CDR3 DNA follows: TGTGCCAGCAGCTTAGACAGTGTCAATCAGCCCCAGCATTTT. It is translated as CASSLDSVNQPQHF. This rearrangement joins TRBV11-3 to TRBJ1-5; no reliable D call. The CDR3 runs to 14 residues. The germline V gene has CDR1 SGHNT and CDR2 YENEEA. V lost 0 bases, J lost 3 bases, and 6 bases lay in between.

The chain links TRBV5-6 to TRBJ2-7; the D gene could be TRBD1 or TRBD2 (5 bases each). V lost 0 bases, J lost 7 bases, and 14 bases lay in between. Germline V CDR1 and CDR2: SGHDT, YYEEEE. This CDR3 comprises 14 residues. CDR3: CASSLAPLAGEQYF. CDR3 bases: TGTGCCAGCAGCTTGGCCCCCCTAGCAGGGGAGCAGTACTTC.

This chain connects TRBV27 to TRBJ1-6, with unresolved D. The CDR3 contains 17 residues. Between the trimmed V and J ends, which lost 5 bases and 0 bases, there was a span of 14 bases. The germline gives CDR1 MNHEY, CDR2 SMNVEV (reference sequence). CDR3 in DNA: TGTGCCAGCAGTGTTATCGCATGGAGCTCCTATAATTCACCCCTCCACTTT. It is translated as CASSVIAWSSYNSPLHF.

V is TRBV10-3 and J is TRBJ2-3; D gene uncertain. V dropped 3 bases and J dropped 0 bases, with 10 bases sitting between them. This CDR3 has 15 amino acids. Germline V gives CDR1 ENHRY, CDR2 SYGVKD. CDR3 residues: CAISDLRASTDTQYF. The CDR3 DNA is TGTGCCATCAGTGATCTTAGGGCTAGCACAGATACGCAGTATTTT.

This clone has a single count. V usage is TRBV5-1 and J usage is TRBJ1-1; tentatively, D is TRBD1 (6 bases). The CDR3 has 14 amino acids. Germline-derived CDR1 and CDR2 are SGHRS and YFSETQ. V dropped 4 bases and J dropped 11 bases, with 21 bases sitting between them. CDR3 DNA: TGCGCCAGCAGCGAGCCTTCTGGAGGGGGAAACGCTTTCTTT. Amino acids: CASSEPSGGGNAFF.

The CDR3 DNA reads as TGTGCCAGCAGTTTAGGCCCTCCTCACGATGAAAAACTGTTTTTT. Translated: CASSLGPPHDEKLFF. J is TRBJ1-4 and V is TRBV28; D not resolved. V was pared by 2 bases and J by 6 bases, with 13 bases between. Germline V gene sequence: CDR1 MDHEN, CDR2 SYDVKM. The CDR3 runs to 15 residues.

This chain's CDR3 is CASSADREETQYF. CDR3 nucleotide sequence: TGTGCCAGCAGTGCGGACAGGGAAGAGACCCAGTACTTC. The rearrangement links TRBV2 to TRBJ2-5, with 8 nucleotides matching TRBD1. Germline V CDR1 and CDR2: SNHLY, FYNNEI. V lost 4 bases and J lost 3; bases outside the gene matches: 1. This CDR3 spans 13 amino acids.

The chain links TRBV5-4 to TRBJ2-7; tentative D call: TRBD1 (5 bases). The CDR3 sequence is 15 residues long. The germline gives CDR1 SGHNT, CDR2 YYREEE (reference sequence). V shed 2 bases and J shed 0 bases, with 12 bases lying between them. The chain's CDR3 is CASSLRQTSSYEQYF. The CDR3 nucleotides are TGTGCCAGCAGCTTAAGACAGACAAGCTCCTACGAGCAGTACTTC.

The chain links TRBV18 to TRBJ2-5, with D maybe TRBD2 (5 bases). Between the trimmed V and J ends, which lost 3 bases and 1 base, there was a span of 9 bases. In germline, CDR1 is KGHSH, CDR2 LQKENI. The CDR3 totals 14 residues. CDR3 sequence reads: CASSPPGVQETQYF. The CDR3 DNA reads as TGTGCCAGCTCACCTCCCGGGGTCCAAGAGACCCAGTACTTC. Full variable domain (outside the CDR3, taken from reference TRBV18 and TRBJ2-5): NAGVMQNPRHLVRRRGQEARLRCSPMKGHSHVYWYRQLPEEGLKFMVYLQKENIIDESGMPKERFSAEFPKEGPSILRIQQVVRGDSAAYFCASSPPGVQETQYFGPGTRLLVL.

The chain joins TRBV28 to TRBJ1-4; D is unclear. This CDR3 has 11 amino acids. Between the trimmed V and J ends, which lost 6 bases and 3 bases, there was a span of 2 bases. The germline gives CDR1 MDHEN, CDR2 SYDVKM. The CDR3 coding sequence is TGTGCCAGCAGGTCTAATGAAAAACTGTTTTTT. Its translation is CASRSNEKLFF.

In nucleotides, the CDR3 is TGCGCCAGCAGCCAAGACAACGTGCGGGAGGTCTACAATGAGCAGTTCTTC. Encoded protein: CASSQDNVREVYNEQFF. V usage is TRBV4-3 and J usage is TRBJ2-1; 8 bases match TRBD2. The CDR3 spans 17 residues. Germline CDR1 reads LGHNA; CDR2 reads YSLEER. The V segment lost 0 bases and the J segment 3 bases; nucleotides outside the gene matches: 7.

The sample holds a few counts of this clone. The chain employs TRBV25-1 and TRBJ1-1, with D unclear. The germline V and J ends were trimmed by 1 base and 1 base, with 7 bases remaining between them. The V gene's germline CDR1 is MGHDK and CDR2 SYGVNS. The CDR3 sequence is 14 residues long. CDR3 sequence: CASSELPGNTEAFF. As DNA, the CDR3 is TGTGCCAGCAGTGAATTACCAGGGAACACTGAAGCTTTCTTT. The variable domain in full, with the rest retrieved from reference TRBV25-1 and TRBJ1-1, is EADIYQTPRYLVIGTGKKITLECSQTMGHDKMYWYQQDPGMELHLIHYSYGVNSTEKGDLSSESTVSRIRTEHFPLTLESARPSHTSQYLCASSELPGNTEAFFGQGTRLTVV.

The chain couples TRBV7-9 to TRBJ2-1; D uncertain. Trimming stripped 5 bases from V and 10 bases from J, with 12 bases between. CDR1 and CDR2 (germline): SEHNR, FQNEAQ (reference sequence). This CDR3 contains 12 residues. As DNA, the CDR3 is TGTGCCAGCAGCCGACCCGTCGGAGAGCAGTTCTTC. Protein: CASSRPVGEQFF.